The 20 T cell receptor beta chains listed next were all sequenced from one sample in a study of CD8 T cells in Susac syndrome (dated by TCRdb to about 2019). Libraries were built with the immunoSEQ multiplex PCR assay. RNA was extracted using the RNeasy kit, and about 0.5 to 1 microgram was reverse transcribed with random hexamers. TCRdb reprocessing: public reads trimmed at Q25 with fastp, clones called with MiXCR, in-frame beta chains kept. Merged by CDR3 protein, the rows form single entries marked with the most common genes and DNA. This sample has 100,000 to 110,000 distinct CDR3 sequences in its table, and about 96% of those were observed once. Of the sample, around 0.3% falls within the top ten clones. Sequenced material: CD8+ T cells from PBMCs. These TCRs come from a human donor with Susac syndrome.

V and J are TRBV3-1 and TRBJ1-4, with D hard to call. The V gene lost 2 bases and the J gene lost 8 bases, with 12 bases spanning the gap. The CDR3 length is 14 residues. Germline CDR1 reads LGHDT; CDR2 reads YNNKEL (reference sequence). The CDR3 here is CASSQSGEGEKLFF. The CDR3 region has the DNA TGTGCCAGCAGCCAATCCGGGGAAGGCGAAAAACTGTTTTTT.

The rearrangement joins TRBV5-6 to TRBJ2-6; tentative D call: TRBD1 (5 bases). Trimming cost V 0 bases and J 2 bases, with 6 bases left between them. The germline V gene encodes CDR1 SGHDT and CDR2 YYEEEE. The CDR3 has 15 amino acids. This CDR3 is CASSLAGTGANVLTF. Here the CDR3 DNA reads TGTGCCAGCAGCTTGGCAGGGACTGGGGCCAACGTCCTGACTTTC.

The chain employs TRBV5-4 and TRBJ1-1; 7 bases map to TRBD1. The trim removed 2 bases at V and 1 base at J, leaving 2 bases unmatched. The CDR3 has 14 residues. The V gene's germline CDR1 is SGHNT and CDR2 YYREEE (reference sequence). CDR3 coding DNA: TGTGCCAGCAGCTTAGGACAGGAGAACACTGAAGCTTTCTTT. The encoded protein is CASSLGQENTEAFF.

This rearrangement joins TRBV6-5 to TRBJ1-4; the D gene is possibly TRBD1 (6 bases). The CDR3 runs to 17 residues. CDR1 is MNHEY, CDR2 SVGAGI, per germline. With 4 bases removed from V and 4 bases from J, the gap between germline ends came to 19 bases. CDR3 region: CASSSIAGAPHNEKLFF. For the CDR3, the DNA is TGTGCCAGCAGTTCCATCGCGGGGGCGCCCCATAATGAAAAACTGTTTTTT.

The chain employs TRBV9 and TRBJ2-7, with TRBD2 matching over 7 bases. The V and J ends lost 4 bases and 6 bases, in that order; junction bases with no gene match: 13. CDR3 length equals 15 residues. Germline V lookup: CDR1 SGDLS, CDR2 YYNGEE. CDR3 nucleotides: TGTGCCAGCAGCCCCCGGGGGGTGGGAGGGAGCGAGCAGTACTTC. This sequence encodes CASSPRGVGGSEQYF.

The chain uses TRBV15 and TRBJ2-5, with TRBD1 matching over 7 bases. Per the germline V gene, CDR1 is LNHNV and CDR2 is YYDKDF (reference sequence). This CDR3 spans 14 amino acids. V shed 5 bases, J shed 3 bases, and the junction held 6 bases outside the gene matches. The CDR3 coding sequence is TGTGCCACCAGCGCCCGGACAGGCGAAGAGACCCAGTACTTC. Translation: CATSARTGEETQYF.

The V gene is TRBV29-1, the J gene TRBJ2-7; 7 bases map to TRBD1. This CDR3 contains 14 residues. With 6 bases clipped from V and 0 bases from J, the junction kept 8 bases outside the gene matches. Germline CDR1 SQVTM, CDR2 ANQGSEA. Here the CDR3 reads CSVALTGSSYEQYF. The DNA of the CDR3 is TGCAGCGTAGCCTTGACAGGGTCCTCCTACGAGCAGTACTTC.

The rearrangement links TRBV7-9 to TRBJ2-7; 10 nucleotides align to TRBD1. The CDR3 covers 14 residues. The V gene end was trimmed by 4 bases and the J gene end by 4 bases; junction bases not matched to a gene: 4. Germline loops: CDR1 SEHNR, CDR2 FQNEAQ (reference sequence). CDR3 nucleotides: TGTGCCAGCAGCTGGACAGGGGGAGATTACGAGCAGTACTTC. Its protein product is CASSWTGGDYEQYF.

The chain combines TRBV24-1 with TRBJ2-6; 7 bases line up with TRBD1. The V gene end was trimmed by 4 bases and the J gene end by 0 bases; junction bases not matched to a gene: 8. The CDR3 length is 18 residues. Germline V gene data show CDR1 as KGHDR and CDR2 as SFDVKD. The CDR3 sequence is CATSDRWDSNSGANVLTF. CDR3 nucleotides: TGTGCCACCAGTGACCGGTGGGACAGTAACTCTGGGGCCAACGTCCTGACTTTC.

The chain combines TRBV14 with TRBJ2-2; no clear D gene. Germline CDR1 SGHDN, CDR2 FVKESK. Trimming took off 0 bases at V and 6 bases at J, with 11 bases between the two ends. This CDR3 has 15 amino acids. The CDR3 here is CASSQDLPGSGELFF. The CDR3, as DNA: TGTGCCAGCAGCCAAGATCTTCCAGGATCCGGGGAGCTGTTTTTT.

CDR3 protein: CASSPTDSLFGANQPQHF. CDR3 nucleotide sequence: TGTGCCAGCAGCCCGACTGATTCGTTATTTGGAGCGAATCAGCCCCAGCATTTT. The chain couples TRBV9 to TRBJ1-5; D not certain. V was shortened by 4 bases and J by 4 bases, with 24 bases between the two germline ends. The length of the CDR3 is 18 residues. Germline assignment: CDR1 SGDLS and CDR2 YYNGEE.

This rearrangement joins TRBV15 to TRBJ2-1; D gene uncertain. Looked up from germline, CDR1 is LNHNV and CDR2 is YYDKDF (reference sequence). Deletions cut 0 bases from V and 2 bases from J, with 8 bases between. This CDR3 has 15 residues. Here the CDR3 reads CATSREPDPYNEQFF. In DNA, the CDR3 is TGTGCCACCAGCAGAGAGCCCGATCCCTACAATGAGCAGTTCTTC. The whole variable domain, filled in from reference TRBV15 and TRBJ2-1, reads DAMVIQNPRYQVTQFGKPVTLSCSQTLNHNVMYWYQQKSSQAPKLLFHYYDKDFNNEADTPDNFQSRRPNTSFCFLDIRSPGLGDTAMYLCATSREPDPYNEQFFGPGTRLTVL.

The rearrangement joins TRBV4-2 to TRBJ2-2; D is unresolved. The CDR3 has 17 amino acids. V lost 0 bases to trimming and J lost 0 bases, with 11 bases between them. Germline V gene data show CDR1 as LGHNA and CDR2 as YNFKEQ. The CDR3 loop reads CASSQELGPANTGELFF. Here the CDR3 DNA reads TGTGCCAGCAGCCAAGAATTAGGGCCGGCGAACACCGGGGAGCTGTTTTTT.

This chain joins TRBV24-1 and TRBJ2-1, with 14 bases lining up with TRBD2. The CDR3 has 17 residues. Germline assignment: CDR1 KGHDR and CDR2 SFDVKD. Germline trimming cut 3 bases from V and 11 bases from J; bases unmatched to any gene: 11. CDR3 protein: CATSDTTGTSGRVKQFF. The CDR3 nucleotides are TGTGCCACCAGTGATACGACCGGGACTAGCGGGAGAGTGAAGCAGTTCTTC.

The CDR3: CASSTGQGRSNQPQHF. The CDR3 DNA reads as TGTGCCAGCAGTACGGGACAGGGTCGTAGCAATCAGCCCCAGCATTTT. The rearrangement links TRBV6-6 to TRBJ1-5, with 9 bases fitting TRBD1. The CDR3 consists of 16 residues. In germline, CDR1 is MNHNY, CDR2 SVGAGI (reference sequence). Trimming cost V 5 bases and J 0 bases; bases outside gene matches: 5.

The chain couples TRBV3-1 to TRBJ2-1; D is undetermined. Germline CDR1 reads LGHDT; CDR2 reads YNNKEL (reference sequence). V was pared by 1 base and J by 6 bases, with 4 bases between. The CDR3 runs to 12 residues. The CDR3 loop is CASSQGSNEQFF. Written as DNA, the CDR3 is TGTGCCAGCAGCCAAGGCTCCAATGAGCAGTTCTTC.

The chain employs TRBV20-1 and TRBJ2-5, with 9 bases that match TRBD2. The CDR3 is made up of 14 amino acids. Unmatched junction bases numbered 10, after V lost 6 bases and J lost 5 bases. The germline V gene has CDR1 DFQATT and CDR2 SNEGSKA (reference sequence). The CDR3 spells CSARGLAGRETQYF. DNA of the CDR3: TGCAGTGCCCGGGGGCTAGCGGGGCGGGAGACCCAGTACTTC.

The chain employs TRBV29-1 and TRBJ1-2, with 9 bases identical to TRBD1. With V trimmed by 4 bases and J by 7 bases, 4 bases remained unmatched. The CDR3 consists of 12 residues. Germline CDR1 SQVTM, CDR2 ANQGSEA. The CDR3 protein is CSVAGTGIGYTF. Here the CDR3 DNA reads TGCAGCGTTGCCGGGACAGGGATTGGCTACACCTTC.

The chain has TRBV29-1 and TRBJ2-2; TRBD1 might be the D (5 bases). This CDR3 is 15 amino acids long. Germline assignment: CDR1 SQVTM and CDR2 ANQGSEA. V was pared by 1 base and J by 4 bases, with 13 bases between. The CDR3: CSVEVQGIGTGELFF. The CDR3 region has the DNA TGCAGCGTTGAAGTTCAGGGCATAGGCACCGGGGAGCTGTTTTTT.

This clonotype was counted between two and nine times. V and J are TRBV5-6 and TRBJ1-1; D is unresolved. The length of the CDR3 is 14 residues. Germline V gene lookup returns CDR1 SGHDT and CDR2 YYEEEE. Trimming removed 2 bases at V and 2 bases at J, with 10 bases between. In DNA form, the CDR3 reads TGTGCCAGCAGCTTTCCAGACACCAACACTGAAGCTTTCTTT. It yields the protein CASSFPDTNTEAFF.